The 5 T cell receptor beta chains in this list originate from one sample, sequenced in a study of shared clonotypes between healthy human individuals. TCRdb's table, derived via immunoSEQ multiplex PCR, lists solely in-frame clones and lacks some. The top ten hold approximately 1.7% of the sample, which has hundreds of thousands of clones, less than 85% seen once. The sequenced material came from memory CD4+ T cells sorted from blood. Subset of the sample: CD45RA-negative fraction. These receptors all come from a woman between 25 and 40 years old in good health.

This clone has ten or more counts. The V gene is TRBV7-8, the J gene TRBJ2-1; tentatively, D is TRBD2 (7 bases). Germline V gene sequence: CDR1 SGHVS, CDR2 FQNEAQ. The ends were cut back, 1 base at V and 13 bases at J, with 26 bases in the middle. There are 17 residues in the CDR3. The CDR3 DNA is TGTGCCAGCAGCTTAGGTATTTCGGGCGGGGGCTTACGGCCACAGTTCTTC. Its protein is CASSLGISGGGLRPQFF.

CDR3 DNA sequence: TGTGCCAGCAGCTCACGGGAAGGTCTGGCCTACAATGAGCAGTTCTTC. This translates into CASSSREGLAYNEQFF. V and J are TRBV11-2 and TRBJ2-1; maybe TRBD2 (5 bases). Trimming stripped 4 bases from V and 2 bases from J, with 15 bases between. CDR3 length: 16 amino acids. Per the germline V gene, CDR1 is SGHAT and CDR2 is FQNNGV.

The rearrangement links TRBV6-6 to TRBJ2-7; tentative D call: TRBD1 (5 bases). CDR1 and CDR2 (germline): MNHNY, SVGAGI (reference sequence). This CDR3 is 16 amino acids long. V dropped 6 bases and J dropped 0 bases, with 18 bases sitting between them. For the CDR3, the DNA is TGTGCCAGCAGCGGAACGGGCAGGGCCCCCTCCTACGAGCAGTACTTC. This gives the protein CASSGTGRAPSYEQYF.

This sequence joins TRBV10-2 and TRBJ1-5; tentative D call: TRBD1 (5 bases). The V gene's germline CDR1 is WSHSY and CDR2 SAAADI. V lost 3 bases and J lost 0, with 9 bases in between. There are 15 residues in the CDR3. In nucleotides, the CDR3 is TGCGCCAGCAGTGATTTTGACAGTAGCAATCAGCCCCAGCATTTT. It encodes CASSDFDSSNQPQHF.

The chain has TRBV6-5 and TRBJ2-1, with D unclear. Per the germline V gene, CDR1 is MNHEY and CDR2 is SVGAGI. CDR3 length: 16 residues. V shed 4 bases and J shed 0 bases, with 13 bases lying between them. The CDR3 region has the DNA TGTGCCAGCAGTTCTTCCCACGCAAGCTCCTACAATGAGCAGTTCTTC. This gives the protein CASSSSHASSYNEQFF.